The rows below give T cell receptor beta chains drawn from one sample of a study of blood T cell repertoires in COVID-19. TCRdb's table, derived via immunoSEQ multiplex PCR, lists solely in-frame clones and lacks some. The repertoire holds approximately 240,000 clones, with about 83% as singletons. The sample taken for sequencing was peripheral blood. The receptors were gathered from a human donor in a cohort sampled during active COVID-19. The CDR3 runs from the conserved cysteine through the conserved F or W. D genes are given only for firm matches. Clone size appears in some rows only: once, few, many, or a class for an expanded clone.

d_gene,v_gene,j_gene,len,abundance,CDR3nt,CDR3aa
TRBD2,TRBV10-1,TRBJ2-1,14,NA,TGCGCCAGCAGCGATAGCGGGGGAATTGGTGAGCAGTTCTTC,CASSDSGGIGEQFF
NA,TRBV29-1,TRBJ2-2,12,NA,TGCAGCGTTGAAGCCTTCGGCGGGGAGCTGTTTTTT,CSVEAFGGELFF
NA,TRBV6-5,TRBJ2-7,14,NA,TGTGCCGATTTAGACGCAGGGTCTGTAGGAGAGCAGTACTTC,CADLDAGSVGEQYF
TRBD1,TRBV4-1,TRBJ2-1,16,NA,TGCGCCAGCAGCCAAGACCCGGGACAGGGTCGCAATGAGCAGTTCTTC,CASSQDPGQGRNEQFF
TRBD1,TRBV5-1,TRBJ2-2,15,few,TGCGCCAGCAGCTTGGACAGGGGGGACACCGGGGAGCTGTTTTTT,CASSLDRGDTGELFF
TRBD1,TRBV7-7,TRBJ2-7,13,NA,TGTGCTAGCAGCTTAGTCAGGGACAGCGAGCAGTACTTC,CASSLVRDSEQYF
TRBD1,TRBV11-2,TRBJ1-2,14,NA,TGTGCCAGCAGCCCTAGCGTCAGGGGGAATGGCTACACCTTC,CASSPSVRGNGYTF
NA,TRBV10-3,TRBJ1-6,13,NA,TGTGCCATTACCGGGGAAAGCAGTTCACCCCTCCACTTT,CAITGESSSPLHF
TRBD1,TRBV6-6,TRBJ1-2,15,NA,TGTGCCAGCACCGAAGACAGGGTGAGGGCTTATGGCTACACCTTC,CASTEDRVRAYGYTF
NA,TRBV18,TRBJ1-1,16,NA,TGTGCCAGCTCACCTTTTGCCGGGACAACGAACACTGAAGCTTTCTTT,CASSPFAGTTNTEAFF
NA,TRBV7-6,TRBJ1-2,19,NA,TGTGCCAGCAGTATCCCCGTGGGGCAGAAGGTTCTAGGGTCCTATGGCTACACCTTC,CASSIPVGQKVLGSYGYTF
NA,TRBV23-1,TRBJ2-1,13,NA,TGCGCCAGCAGTCAATCGATGCCAGGTGAGCAGTTCTTC,CASSQSMPGEQFF
NA,TRBV27,TRBJ1-2,15,NA,TGTGCCAGCAGCCCCAAAGGGGGGAGGGGCTATGGCTACACCTTC,CASSPKGGRGYGYTF
NA,TRBV7-2,TRBJ1-2,11,NA,TGTGCCAGCAGCTCTGATAGTGGCTACACCTTC,CASSSDSGYTF
NA,TRBV11-1,TRBJ2-7,14,NA,TGTGCCAGCAGCTTAGCACAGAGCTCCTACGAGCAGTACTTC,CASSLAQSSYEQYF
NA,TRBV7-6,TRBJ1-5,15,NA,TGTGCCAGCAGCCAAAACCGAGGGAGCAATCAGCCCCAGCATTTT,CASSQNRGSNQPQHF
TRBD2,TRBV12-3/TRBV12-4,TRBJ2-7,13,NA,TGTGCCAGCAGTCGTAGCGGGATTGGCGAGCAGTACTTC,CASSRSGIGEQYF
NA,TRBV5-1,TRBJ2-5,11,NA,TGCGCCAGCAGCTTGGCTGAGACCCAGTACTTC,CASSLAETQYF
NA,TRBV2,TRBJ1-2,12,NA,TGTGCCAGCAGTGCGGGGTTATGGGGCTACACCTTC,CASSAGLWGYTF
TRBD2,TRBV7-6,TRBJ2-1,17,NA,TGTGCCAGCAGCGTCGGGACTAGCGGGGGGGCCGGGAATGAGCAGTTCTTC,CASSVGTSGGAGNEQFF
NA,TRBV6-5,TRBJ1-6,15,once,TGTGCCAGCAGTTACTCAACAGGCCCTTTACGCCCCCTCCACTTT,CASSYSTGPLRPLHF
TRBD1,TRBV4-1,TRBJ2-3,15,NA,TGCGCCAGCAGCCAACCGGGACAGGGAACAGATACGCAGTATTTT,CASSQPGQGTDTQYF
TRBD2,TRBV5-1,TRBJ2-7,15,many,TGCGCCAGCAGCTTGGCCAGCGGGGGGTCCTACGAGCAGTACTTC,CASSLASGGSYEQYF
NA,TRBV3-1/TRBV3-2,TRBJ2-1,15,NA,TGTGCCAGCAGCCAAGACGGGGGTAACTACAATGAGCAGTTCTTC,CASSQDGGNYNEQFF
TRBD1,TRBV23-1,TRBJ2-7,13,NA,TGCGCCACCCCCAGCAGGGGGTTCCACGAGCAGTACTTC,CATPSRGFHEQYF
NA,TRBV5-5,TRBJ2-2,18,NA,TGTGCCAGCAGCCGGGGCCAGGGAACAGGGTTAAACACCGGGGAGCTGTTTTTT,CASSRGQGTGLNTGELFF
NA,TRBV7-2,TRBJ2-3,15,NA,TGTGCCAGCAGCTCGGTGCAGGGACACACAGATACGCAGTATTTT,CASSSVQGHTDTQYF
NA,TRBV27,TRBJ2-3,16,NA,TGTGCCAGCAGTCCGTTAGCAGGTAGGGGCCCAGATACGCAGTATTTT,CASSPLAGRGPDTQYF
NA,TRBV19,TRBJ1-2,16,once,TGTGCCAGCCATTTGTCCCACAGGGTTGCTAACTATGGCTACACCTTC,CASHLSHRVANYGYTF
NA,TRBV3-1/TRBV3-2,TRBJ2-5,15,once,TGTGCCAGCAGCCAAGTGGGTGGGGGCCGAGAGACCCAGTACTTC,CASSQVGGGRETQYF
TRBD2,TRBV6-5,TRBJ2-2,15,NA,TGTGCCAGCAGTTTATGGGGGGGTGGCACCGGGGAGCTGTTTTTT,CASSLWGGGTGELFF
TRBD2,TRBV11-2,TRBJ2-3,12,NA,TGTGCCAGCAGTAAAGTAGCGGGGGCCTCCCATTTT,CASSKVAGASHF
TRBD2,TRBV19,TRBJ2-7,14,NA,TGTGCCAGTAGTATCCAGCGGGGCACCTACGAGCAGTACTTC,CASSIQRGTYEQYF
TRBD2,TRBV5-4,TRBJ2-7,16,NA,TGTGCCAGCAGCTTGTGGACGGGGGGGCCAACCTACGAGCAGTACTTC,CASSLWTGGPTYEQYF
NA,TRBV6-6,TRBJ1-3,15,NA,TGTGCCAGCAGTTACTCGATCGGGGAAGGAAACACCATATATTTT,CASSYSIGEGNTIYF
NA,TRBV2,TRBJ2-2,16,few,TGTGCCAGCAGTGAAGGCACAGGGTGGAACACCGGGGAGCTGTTTTTT,CASSEGTGWNTGELFF
TRBD1,TRBV30,TRBJ2-5,13,NA,TGTGCCTGGTCGACTCGGGACAGGGAGACCCAGTACTTC,CAWSTRDRETQYF
NA,TRBV28,TRBJ2-7,14,NA,TGTGCCAGCAGCTGGGGGTCGGGGGCCTACGAGCAGTACTTC,CASSWGSGAYEQYF
NA,TRBV5-1,TRBJ2-7,13,NA,TGCGCCAGCAGCTTACGGGTGCCCTACGAGCAGTACTTC,CASSLRVPYEQYF
TRBD2,TRBV4-2,TRBJ2-3,16,NA,TGTGCCAGCAGCCAAGCCCCGCGGGAGGGCGCAGATACGCAGTATTTT,CASSQAPREGADTQYF
NA,TRBV6-1,TRBJ1-1,15,NA,TGTGCCAGCAGTGAAATAAGCCTTTTTGGCACTGAAGCTTTCTTT,CASSEISLFGTEAFF
TRBD2,TRBV28,TRBJ2-1,15,NA,TGTGCCAGCAGCCTTGGACTAGCGGCGTACAATGAGCAGTTCTTC,CASSLGLAAYNEQFF
NA,TRBV7-7,TRBJ2-1,15,NA,TGTGCTAGCAGCTCCAGCGGACTCTTGGGTAATGAGCAGTTCTTC,CASSSSGLLGNEQFF
NA,TRBV5-1,TRBJ1-1,13,NA,TGCGCCAGCAGCCTGGGTAGCAACACTGAAGCTTTCTTT,CASSLGSNTEAFF
NA,TRBV3-1/TRBV3-2,TRBJ1-6,14,NA,TGTGCCAGCAGCCCTAGGGGGATGAATTCACCCCTCCACTTT,CASSPRGMNSPLHF
TRBD2,TRBV2,TRBJ2-1,16,NA,TGTGCCAGCAGCTTAGCGGGTCTGAGCTCCTACAATGAGCAGTTCTTC,CASSLAGLSSYNEQFF
TRBD2,TRBV5-1,TRBJ2-1,15,NA,TGCGCCAGCAGCACCCCGGGAGGGTCCTACAATGAGCAGTTCTTC,CASSTPGGSYNEQFF
NA,TRBV6-5,TRBJ2-7,16,NA,TGTGCCAGCAGTTACGAGGGGCAGGGGTTACCCTACGAGCAGTACTTC,CASSYEGQGLPYEQYF
NA,TRBV3-1/TRBV3-2,TRBJ1-5,12,NA,TGTGCCAGCAGCCCCTATGGTCAGCCCCAGCATTTT,CASSPYGQPQHF
TRBD1,TRBV19,TRBJ1-5,17,NA,TGTGCCAGTAGATGGGGGCGGGACAGGGCCACCAATCAGCCCCAGCATTTT,CASRWGRDRATNQPQHF
TRBD1,TRBV2,TRBJ2-7,14,NA,TGTGCCAGCAGAGAGGGACAGGGCCGCCACGAGCAGTACTTC,CASREGQGRHEQYF